The T cell receptor beta chain described here comes from a study of T-cell memory formation after mild COVID-19 (dated by TCRdb to 2020 to 2022). Notes on the research overall: TCR sequence clusters from the two donors were largely donor specific. In a couple of donors, T-cell clones that expanded and contracted after mild COVID-19 were tracked by sequencing TCRalpha and TCRbeta repertoires over time. Two young, previously healthy adult volunteers made up the cohort, one male and one female.

From the cysteine up to the phenylalanine, the CDR3 has a length of 15 residues. The only DNA kept is the CDR3, 45 bases in frame from the first base. V and J are trimmed by 2 bases and 5 bases, and the gene matches miss 9 bases of the junction. Based on the germline V gene, the CDR1 and CDR2 sequences are SGHRS and YFSETQ. Study-wide findings and limitations: Balanced CD4/CD8 phenotypes were observed for clones contracting from day 15 to 85, whereas a bias towards CD4+ was observed for a second wave of clones expanding from day 15 to 37. The study included only a couple of mild cases, and larger cohorts that include severe cases with pre-infection samples were judged to be necessary. SARS-CoV-2 specificity of the second-wave clones peaking on day 37 was not confirmed. Contracting CD4+ clones were found mainly in CM and EM memory subsets, while CD8+ clones were enriched in EMRA. Some responding clones were detected in pre-infection memory, suggesting pre-existing cross-reactive memory T cells joined the SARS-CoV-2 response.

Sequencing was carried out with an Illumina NovaSeq 6000. TCRalpha and TCRbeta cDNA libraries were constructed by 5'RACE with constant-segment primers, with sample barcodes and unique molecular identifiers being introduced. Trizol reagent was used to extract RNA from every sample. The libraries were amplified in two PCR steps, and the second step added a second sample barcode and Illumina TruSeq adapters. Sequencing of libraries was performed on an Illumina NovaSeq with 2 x 150 bp paired-end reads. In the source study's methods: Reads were demultiplexed and collapsed into UMI-guided consensus sequences with migec v1.2.7. Using mixcr v2.1.11, UMI consensuses were aligned to TRA and TRB V and J templates and then assembled into clonotypes. A clonotype was counted as expanded or contracted only if both edgeR and NoisET called the change significant, with noise models trained on biological replicates. For edgeR calls, a false discovery rate-adjusted p below 0.01 and a log2 fold-change threshold of 1 were applied. As an exploratory analysis of dynamics, PCA with hierarchical clustering was applied to max-normalized trajectories of the 1000 most abundant clonotypes. Separately sequenced CD4+ and CD8+ repertoires were used to assign the CD4 or CD8 phenotype of responding clones. The raw public reads went through TCRdb reprocessing: fastp at Q25, MiXCR clone calling, in-frame beta chains kept. Entries are consolidated by CDR3 protein sequence, retaining the most common genes and DNA. TCRdb, rather than the study authors, made the V and J calls. The sample table shows more than 350,000 distinct CDR3 sequences, and about 15% are seen once. The top ten hold roughly a fifth of the sample.

PBMCs were isolated by Ficoll-Paque density gradient centrifugation. This clonotype appeared a few times. It has no known antigen specificity. It has no much larger one-base neighbor in the sample; base qualities were not kept. This chain is built from TRBV5-1 and TRBJ1-1, with TRBD1 identical over 7 junction bases. Sequencing input: PBMCs or a T cell subset sorted from them (not recorded which). The clonotype originates from a man aged 18 to 35 who had mild COVID-19 (a few samples of this study predate the infection). The sample titles of this study are shuffled in the database, so cell type and time point are left out; the donor was told from shared clones. The CDR3 protein is CASSLKGAASTEAFF. At the DNA level, the sequence is TGCGCCAGCAGCTTAAAGGGGGCGGCTTCAACTGAAGCTTTCTTT.